These T cell receptor beta chains were read from a single sample in a study of human T cells and chemical hapten exposure. TCRdb called the RACE reads again in MiXCR, with one record for every CDR3 protein. The sample lists about 51,000 distinct CDR3 sequences; roughly a tenth were seen once. This specimen consisted of whole blood, obtained in connection with sensitization to the hapten diphenylcyclopropenone (DPC). These receptors all come from a woman in her thirties or forties with alopecia areata. Some clones in this sample may be carry-over from other donors' samples. Both conserved end residues are part of each CDR3. D genes are given only for firm matches. Only some rows state a clone size, as once, few, many or a class for expanded clones.

NA | TRBJ1-1 | TRBV7-2 | many | CASSRERMNTEAFF | TGTGCCAGCAGCCGTGAGCGGATGAACACTGAAGCTTTCTTT
NA | TRBJ2-6 | TRBV15 | many | CATSSYRDSGANVLTF | TGTGCCACCAGCAGTTACAGGGACTCTGGGGCCAACGTCCTGACTTTC
NA | TRBJ1-5 | TRBV18 | many | CASSPTRLNQPQHF | TGTGCCAGCTCACCGACCCGGCTAAATCAGCCCCAGCATTTT
NA | TRBJ1-1 | TRBV20-1 | many | CSAWNQGLNTEAFF | TGCAGTGCGTGGAATCAGGGGTTGAACACTGAAGCTTTCTTT
TRBD1 | TRBJ2-7 | TRBV3-1 | few | CASSQGTGAYEQYF | TGTGCCAGCAGCCAAGGGACAGGAGCCTACGAGCAGTACTTC
TRBD1 | TRBJ2-7 | TRBV7-8 | many | CASSPGGTGKKQYF | TGTGCCAGCAGCCCCGGAGGGACAGGGAAAAAGCAGTACTTC
NA | TRBJ1-3 | TRBV28 | many | CASSLGGSGNTIYF | TGTGCCAGCAGCCTAGGGGGCTCTGGAAACACCATATATTTT
TRBD1 | TRBJ1-5 | TRBV27 | NA | CASKGQGIINQPQHF | TGTGCCAGCAAGGGACAGGGGATCATCAATCAGCCCCAGCATTTT
TRBD2 | TRBJ2-3 | TRBV29-1 | many | CSVEGSGGGPDTQYF | TGCAGCGTTGAAGGTAGCGGGGGGGGCCCAGATACGCAGTATTTT
NA | TRBJ1-2 | TRBV4-1 | few | CASSQPGSGMYGYTF | TGCGCCAGCAGCCAGCCGGGATCGGGGATGTATGGCTACACCTTC
NA | TRBJ1-3 | TRBV20-1 | NA | CSARGPSSSGNTIYF | TGCAGTGCTAGAGGCCCTTCTAGCTCTGGAAACACCATATATTTT
NA | TRBJ1-4 | TRBV12-3/TRBV12-4 | few | CASTPGVNEKLFF | TGTGCCAGCACACCAGGGGTTAATGAAAAACTGTTTTTT
NA | TRBJ2-3 | TRBV25-1 | many | CASSLTSTDTQYF | TGTGCCAGCAGTTTAACTAGCACAGATACGCAGTATTTT
NA | TRBJ1-6 | TRBV4-2 | NA | CASSQDVGLNSPLHF | TGTGCCAGCAGCCAAGATGTAGGATTAAACTCACCCCTCCACTTT
NA | TRBJ2-5 | TRBV12-3/TRBV12-4 | few | CASSRRLQETQYF | TGTGCCAGCAGTCGACGGCTTCAAGAGACCCAGTACTTC
NA | TRBJ2-6 | TRBV6-1 | many | CASSGAAGANVLTF | TGTGCCAGCAGTGGAGCTGCTGGGGCCAACGTCCTGACTTTC
NA | TRBJ2-7 | TRBV7-9 | few | CASSLEGWDNYEQYF | TGTGCCAGCAGCTTAGAGGGCTGGGACAACTACGAGCAGTACTTC
NA | TRBJ1-1 | TRBV5-6 | few | CASSFRGVNTEAFF | TGTGCCAGCAGCTTTCGGGGGGTGAACACTGAAGCTTTCTTT
TRBD1 | TRBJ2-3 | TRBV28 | NA | CTSSSWTGSTDTQYF | TGTACCAGCAGTTCGTGGACAGGGAGCACAGATACGCAGTATTTT
NA | TRBJ2-5 | TRBV12-3/TRBV12-4 | many | CASTPDRRKETQYF | TGTGCCAGCACCCCTGACAGGAGAAAAGAGACCCAGTACTTC
NA | TRBJ2-3 | TRBV12-3/TRBV12-4 | many | CASSLSGRYTDTQYF | TGTGCCAGCAGCCTTTCAGGGAGATACACAGATACGCAGTATTTT
TRBD1 | TRBJ1-6 | TRBV5-1 | many | CASSLLGTGNSPLHF | TGCGCCAGCAGCTTGCTCGGGACAGGGAATTCACCCCTCCACTTT
TRBD2 | TRBJ2-1 | TRBV28 | many | CASGSAGGNYGISYNEQFF | TGTGCCAGCGGGTCGGCGGGGGGAAACTATGGGATCTCCTACAATGAGCAGTTCTTC
TRBD1 | TRBJ1-2 | TRBV20-1 | many | CSAFLTGANYGYTF | TGCAGTGCCTTCCTGACAGGGGCTAACTATGGCTACACCTTC
NA | TRBJ1-5 | TRBV4-1 | NA | CASSLLDSPNQPQHF | TGCGCCAGCAGCCTCCTTGACAGTCCCAATCAGCCCCAGCATTTT
NA | TRBJ1-1 | TRBV29-1 | many | CSVDLGADRNTEAFF | TGCAGCGTTGACCTAGGGGCGGACAGGAACACTGAAGCTTTCTTT
NA | TRBJ2-7 | TRBV7-2 | many | CASSLARTVYEQYF | TGTGCCAGCAGCTTAGCTCGGACAGTATACGAGCAGTACTTC
NA | TRBJ1-6 | TRBV30 | many | CAWSSGGTYNSPLHF | TGTGCCTGGAGTTCGGGGGGCACCTATAATTCACCCCTCCACTTT
NA | TRBJ1-5 | TRBV5-8 | NA | CASSPDGTVYNQPQHF | TGTGCCAGCAGCCCGGACGGGACGGTCTACAATCAGCCCCAGCATTTT
TRBD1 | TRBJ1-5 | TRBV29-1 | many | CSVQGQPNQPQHF | TGCAGCGTACAGGGACAGCCCAATCAGCCCCAGCATTTT
NA | TRBJ1-1 | TRBV12-3/TRBV12-4 | many | CASSITDEEAFF | TGTGCCAGCAGCATCACGGACGAGGAAGCTTTCTTT
NA | TRBJ1-4 | TRBV2 | many | CAIAGGVEKLFF | TGTGCCATAGCCGGGGGCGTTGAAAAACTGTTTTTT
TRBD1 | TRBJ2-1 | TRBV6-1 | NA | CASLSGTGYNEQFF | TGTGCCTCCCTCTCCGGGACAGGTTACAATGAGCAGTTCTTC
NA | TRBJ2-7 | TRBV16 | many | CASSQTGTLGEQYF | TGTGCCAGCAGCCAAACGGGGACTCTAGGAGAGCAGTACTTC
TRBD1 | TRBJ1-1 | TRBV20-1 | few | CSARDSDRESTEAFF | TGCAGTGCTAGAGATAGCGACAGGGAGAGCACTGAAGCTTTCTTT
NA | TRBJ1-3 | TRBV29-1 | many | CSVEEGFGGNTIYF | TGCAGCGTTGAGGAGGGGTTCGGAGGAAACACCATATATTTT
TRBD1 | TRBJ1-1 | TRBV5-1 | many | CASSTGQGQANTEAFF | TGCGCCAGCAGCACTGGACAGGGGCAGGCGAACACTGAAGCTTTCTTT
NA | TRBJ2-6 | TRBV12-3/TRBV12-4 | many | CASKGGQRMAGANVLTF | TGTGCCAGCAAAGGGGGACAACGAATGGCGGGGGCCAACGTCCTGACTTTC
NA | TRBJ2-5 | TRBV7-8 | many | CASSLEVGGGQETQYF | TGTGCCAGCAGCTTAGAGGTTGGAGGAGGACAAGAGACCCAGTACTTC
NA | TRBJ2-6 | TRBV5-1 | many | CASSLGGSGANVLTF | TGCGCCAGCAGCTTGGGGGGCTCTGGGGCCAACGTCCTGACTTTC
NA | TRBJ2-2 | TRBV15 | few | CATMGGTGELFF | TGTGCCACCATGGGCGGCACCGGGGAGCTGTTTTTT
NA | TRBJ1-4 | TRBV5-1 | NA | CASSPEPLRLSGKLFF | TGCGCCAGCAGCCCCGAGCCGCTACGATTAAGTGGAAAACTGTTTTTT
NA | TRBJ2-2 | TRBV6-2/TRBV6-3 | many | CASSLWVSTGELFF | TGTGCCAGCAGTCTATGGGTTTCCACCGGGGAGCTGTTTTTT
NA | TRBJ1-6 | TRBV2 | many | CASSEARGSPLHF | TGTGCCAGCAGTGAAGCCCGGGGATCACCCCTCCACTTT
NA | TRBJ1-1 | TRBV7-9 | many | CASSETLAEAFF | TGTGCCAGCAGCGAAACACTGGCTGAAGCTTTCTTT
TRBD1 | TRBJ2-1 | TRBV7-9 | many | CASSLGGRGRNEQFF | TGTGCCAGCAGCTTAGGTGGCAGGGGGCGTAATGAGCAGTTCTTC
NA | TRBJ1-1 | TRBV18 | many | CASSPVMDRPAEAFF | TGTGCCAGCTCACCCGTTATGGATCGGCCCGCTGAAGCTTTCTTT
TRBD2 | TRBJ2-7 | TRBV7-2 | many | CASSSDGTSDYEQYF | TGTGCCAGCAGCTCGGACGGGACTAGTGACTACGAGCAGTACTTC
NA | TRBJ1-5 | TRBV20-1 | many | CSARVDSRSNQPQHF | TGCAGTGCTAGAGTAGACAGTAGAAGCAATCAGCCCCAGCATTTT
TRBD1 | TRBJ2-2 | TRBV6-5 | many | CASSLTGGSAGELFF | TGTGCCAGCAGCTTGACAGGGGGCTCTGCCGGGGAGCTGTTTTTT
NA | TRBJ1-1 | TRBV29-1 | NA | CSVGPGMNTEAFF | TGCAGCGTTGGGCCAGGAATGAACACTGAAGCTTTCTTT